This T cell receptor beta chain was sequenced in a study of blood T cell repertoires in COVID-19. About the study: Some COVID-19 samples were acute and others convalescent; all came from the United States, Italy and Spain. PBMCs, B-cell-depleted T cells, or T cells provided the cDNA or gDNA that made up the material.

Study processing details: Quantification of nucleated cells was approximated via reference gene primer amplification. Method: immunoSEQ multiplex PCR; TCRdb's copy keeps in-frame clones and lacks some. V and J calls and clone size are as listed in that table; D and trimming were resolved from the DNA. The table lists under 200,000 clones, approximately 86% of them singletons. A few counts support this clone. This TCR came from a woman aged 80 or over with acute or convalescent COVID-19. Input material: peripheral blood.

The CDR3 sequence: CASGTGNGNQPQHF. The CDR3 region has the DNA TGTGCCAGCGGGACAGGGAATGGTAATCAGCCCCAGCATTTT. The chain uses TRBV2 and TRBJ1-5, with TRBD1 identical over 9 bases. The CDR3 has 14 residues. Looked up from germline, CDR1 is SNHLY and CDR2 is FYNNEI. Trimming cost V 8 bases and J 4 bases; bases outside gene matches: 6.